The 4 T cell receptor beta chains below all came from one sample that was sequenced in a study of T cells in Graves' hyperthyroidism and ophthalmopathy. TCR beta CDR3 regions were amplified from RNA transcripts. First-round RT-PCR with HTBI primers amplified the TCR CDR3 region. TCRdb re-analysed the multiplex PCR reads in MiXCR, keeping a single row per CDR3 protein. The sample gives 400,000 or so distinct CDR3 sequences, nearly 15% of which show up once; roughly 19% is in the top ten. The specimen was blood. Receptor source: a woman aged 55 to 70 with Graves' ophthalmopathy.

This rearrangement joins TRBV9 to TRBJ1-5; a possible D gene is TRBD1 (5 bases). Germline V gene data show CDR1 as SGDLS and CDR2 as YYNGEE. V was shortened by 4 bases and J by 3 bases, with 11 bases between the two germline ends. This CDR3 comprises 14 residues. In DNA, the CDR3 is TGTGCCAGCAGCTCGGGACGGTACAATCAGCCCCAGCATTTT. This codes for CASSSGRYNQPQHF. Filled out from reference TRBV9 and TRBJ1-5, the complete variable domain reads DSGVTQTPKHLITATGQRVTLRCSPRSGDLSVYWYQQSLDQGLQFLIQYYNGEERAKGNILERFSAQQFPDLHSELNLSSLELGDSALYFCASSSGRYNQPQHFGDGTRLSIL.

This clonotype was recorded many times. The chain combines TRBV5-1 with TRBJ2-7; D possibly corresponds to TRBD1 (7 bases). The V end lost 4 bases, the J end lost 6 bases, and 20 bases lay between the germline ends. The CDR3 has 15 amino acids. Germline-derived CDR1 and CDR2 are SGHRS and YFSETQ. The CDR3 region is CASSPGQDLRGEQYF. The DNA of the CDR3 is TGCGCCAGCAGCCCCGGACAGGACCTGCGGGGCGAGCAGTACTTC. The complete variable domain, with remaining parts taken from reference TRBV5-1 and TRBJ2-7, reads KAGVTQTPRYLIKTRGQQVTLSCSPISGHRSVSWYQQTPGQGLQFLFEYFSETQRNKGNFPGRFSGRQFSNSRSEMNVSTLELGDSALYLCASSPGQDLRGEQYFGPGTRLTVT.

This clonotype has a count of ten or more. The chain is built from TRBV2 and TRBJ2-3; D is perhaps TRBD2 (7 bases). Germline V CDR1 and CDR2: SNHLY, FYNNEI. This CDR3 has 16 amino acids. V shed 5 bases and J shed 1 base, with 16 bases lying between them. In DNA form, the CDR3 reads TGTGCCAGCAGTCGGCCACCGGGGGGCGGCACAGATACGCAGTATTTT. Encoded protein: CASSRPPGGGTDTQYF. Variable domain in full (rest from reference TRBV2 and TRBJ2-3): EPEVTQTPSHQVTQMGQEVILRCVPISNHLYFYWYRQILGQKVEFLVSFYNNEISEKSEIFDDQFSVERPDGSNFTLKIRSTKLEDSAMYFCASSRPPGGGTDTQYFGPGTRLTVL.

This clonotype showed up just a few times. V gene TRBV5-6 combines with J gene TRBJ2-1, with 9 bases that match TRBD1. There are 16 residues in the CDR3. J lost 4 bases, V lost 2 bases, and 7 bases had no gene match. CDR1 is SGHDT and CDR2 is YYEEEE in the germline V gene. The CDR3 loop reads CASSFPGTGKYNEQFF. The CDR3 coding sequence is TGTGCCAGCAGCTTCCCCGGGACAGGGAAGTACAATGAGCAGTTCTTC.